Below are 15 T cell receptor beta chains sequenced from a single sample in a study of Ad26.COV2.S vaccination and SARS-CoV-2 variants. This sample's treatment: over 15 received Ad26.COV2.S at low or high dose, single or two shots; roughly five received placebo; per-sample allocation not given. Collection of samples fell on day 63 after the first vaccine or placebo injection. Sequenced by immunoSEQ multiplex PCR; TCRdb stores in-frame clones only, minus some. The sample has around 300,000 clones; approximately 86% are singletons. The sequences come from peripheral blood, collected in a trial of Ad26.COV2.S vaccine versus placebo. The receptors stem from a person between 18 and 65 years old who received the Ad26.COV2.S COVID-19 vaccine or a placebo.

This rearrangement joins TRBV7-2 to TRBJ1-1, with D maybe TRBD1 (6 bases). V shed 0 bases and J shed 8 bases, with 10 bases lying between them. The CDR3 consists of 13 residues. CDR1 is SGHTA and CDR2 is FQGNSA in the germline V gene. The CDR3 sequence is CASSLAQDREAFF. Here the CDR3 DNA reads TGTGCCAGCAGCTTAGCACAAGACAGGGAAGCTTTCTTT.

The chain employs TRBV6-5 and TRBJ2-1, with TRBD2 identical over 11 bases. V was pared by 4 bases and J by 1 base, with 3 bases of the junction left unmatched. The CDR3 loop spans 16 amino acids. Germline-derived CDR1 and CDR2 are MNHEY and SVGAGI. CDR3 protein: CASSLRTSGSYNEQFF. CDR3 nucleotides: TGTGCCAGCAGTTTACGGACTAGCGGGTCCTACAATGAGCAGTTCTTC.

The CDR3 nucleotides read TGTGCCAGCTCACCACGGGTAGCATCGAACACCGGGGAGCTGTTTTTT. Translation gives CASSPRVASNTGELFF. The genes are TRBV18 and TRBJ2-2; no reliable D call. The CDR3 spans 16 residues. Trimming removed 1 base from V and 0 bases from J, with 9 bases in between. The germline V gene encodes CDR1 KGHSH and CDR2 LQKENI. Full variable domain (missing parts from reference TRBV18 and TRBJ2-2): NAGVMQNPRHLVRRRGQEARLRCSPMKGHSHVYWYRQLPEEGLKFMVYLQKENIIDESGMPKERFSAEFPKEGPSILRIQQVVRGDSAAYFCASSPRVASNTGELFFGEGSRLTVL.

The gene calls are TRBV5-4 and TRBJ2-1, with D possibly being TRBD2 (6 bases). This CDR3 is 13 amino acids long. V shed 2 bases and J shed 14 bases, with 17 bases lying between them. Germline-derived CDR1 and CDR2 are SGHNT and YYREEE (reference sequence). CDR3 sequence (DNA): TGTGCCAGCAGCTTCAGCACCGCGACGGGGGAGTTCTTC. Residues: CASSFSTATGEFF.

The table lists this clone with a few counts. The rearrangement uses TRBV27 and TRBJ2-3, with D possibly matching TRBD2 (6 bases). The germline V and J ends were trimmed by 6 bases and 2 bases, with 18 bases remaining between them. The CDR3 contains 16 residues. Germline values: CDR1 MNHEY, CDR2 SMNVEV (reference sequence). CDR3 nucleotide sequence: TGTGCCAGCAGCTATCCGGGAGTACTACACACAGATACGCAGTATTTT. Protein: CASSYPGVLHTDTQYF.

Note on this clone: Other DNA sequences of this sample code for an identical CDR3. The V gene is TRBV6-2 or TRBV6-3, the J gene TRBJ2-7; 12 bases are a match to TRBD2. After removal of 5 bases from V and 2 bases from J, the junction contained 1 base not matched to a gene. The germline CDR1 and CDR2 sequences are MNHEY and SVGEGT. CDR3 length: 14 amino acids. The CDR3 protein is CASSRTSGTYEQYF. Here the CDR3 DNA reads TGTGCCAGCAGTCGGACTAGCGGGACCTACGAGCAGTACTTC.

V and J are TRBV4-2 and TRBJ2-5; TRBD2 matches at 10 bases. Germline CDR1 LGHNA, CDR2 YNFKEQ. The CDR3 has 17 residues. V trimming: 0 bases; J trimming: 3 bases; junction bases outside the gene matches: 7. In DNA, the CDR3 is TGTGCCAGCAGCCAAGAACCCGGGACTAGCGCCGAAGAGACCCAGTACTTC. It codes for CASSQEPGTSAEETQYF.

The rearrangement joins TRBV6-2 or TRBV6-3 to TRBJ1-6; tentatively, D is TRBD1 (5 bases). Per the germline V gene, CDR1 is MNHEY and CDR2 is SVGEGT. CDR3 length equals 13 residues. Trimming took 5 bases from V and 7 from J, leaving 9 bases between them. The DNA for the CDR3 is TGTGCCAGCAGTGGGGGGATAAATTCACCCCTCCACTTT. This sequence encodes CASSGGINSPLHF.

This clone was observed a single time. In DNA, the CDR3 is TGTGCCAGTAGTATGTTGGGGGACGGGCGTGAAGCTTTCTTT. Encoded protein: CASSMLGDGREAFF. The chain employs TRBV19 and TRBJ1-1, with D possibly TRBD1 on 5 matching bases. Germline CDR1 is LNHDA and CDR2 is SQIVND (reference sequence). Trimming removed 3 bases at V and 7 bases at J, with 15 bases between. The CDR3 consists of 14 residues.

This chain joins TRBV30 and TRBJ1-3; no clear D gene. Germline V gives CDR1 GTSNPN, CDR2 SVGIG (reference sequence). The CDR3 totals 13 residues. As DNA, the CDR3 is TGTGCTTATAAGCTGAACTCTGGAAACACCATATATTTT. This translates into CAYKLNSGNTIYF.

This chain connects TRBV5-7 to TRBJ2-3; possible D gene TRBD1, 6 bases. TRBV5-7 is classed as an ORF, of uncertain function. The CDR3 runs 13 residues. V was pared by 1 base and J by 7 bases, with 10 bases between. In DNA form, the CDR3 reads TGTGCCAGCAGCTTGACAGGGAGAAATACGCAGTATTTT. Residues: CASSLTGRNTQYF.

The chain has TRBV9 and TRBJ2-3, with D unclear. This CDR3 has 17 amino acids. Trimming removed 1 base at V and 0 bases at J, with 15 bases between. The V gene's germline CDR1 is SGDLS and CDR2 YYNGEE. CDR3 in amino acids: CASSVSGRRISTDTQYF. The CDR3 nucleotides are TGTGCCAGCAGCGTATCCGGACGCAGGATTAGCACAGATACGCAGTATTTT.

This chain joins TRBV7-2 and TRBJ2-5, with D perhaps matching TRBD1 or TRBD2 (5 bases each). The CDR3 is 14 residues long. Trimming shortened V by 5 bases and J by 1 base, and 11 bases separated the two germline ends. Germline V gene lookup returns CDR1 SGHTA and CDR2 FQGNSA. For the CDR3, the DNA is TGTGCCAGCAGCCAACCGGGACGCCAAGAGACCCAGTACTTC. Translation: CASSQPGRQETQYF.

The chain combines TRBV28 with TRBJ1-2; 11 positions agree with TRBD1. This CDR3 is built from 13 residues. Germline trimming cut 6 bases from V and 11 bases from J; bases unmatched to any gene: 8. The germline gives CDR1 MDHEN, CDR2 SYDVKM. The CDR3 DNA follows: TGTGCCAGCAGAGGACAGGGGGCGCCGAGGTACACCTTC. Encoded protein: CASRGQGAPRYTF.

This sequence joins TRBV27 and TRBJ2-2; unclear D gene. This CDR3 has 13 amino acids. V gave up 1 base and J gave up 6 bases, with 6 bases separating them. Per germline, CDR1 MNHEY and CDR2 SMNVEV (reference sequence). CDR3 coding DNA: TGTGCCAGCAGTTTATGGGGTCCCGGGGAGCTGTTTTTT. Protein product: CASSLWGPGELFF.